The 21 T cell receptor beta chains below were found in one sample sequenced in a study of identical twins. TCRdb itself ran the 5' RACE reads through MiXCR, one entry per CDR3 protein. The table records around 650,000 distinct CDR3 sequences, about 7.6% of them present only once. The data also belong to a second study, concerning yellow fever vaccine responses in identical twins.

Sequencing was carried out using PBMCs. The receptors originated from a woman aged 18-30 years in good health.

The V and J genes are TRBV20-1 and TRBJ2-5; 11 positions agree with TRBD1. This CDR3 is built from 13 residues. Germline values: CDR1 DFQATT, CDR2 SNEGSKA (reference sequence). The ends lost 5 bases at V and 5 bases at J; junction bases unmatched: 4. CDR3 DNA sequence: TGCAGTGCTCCAGGGGACAGGGGGGAGACCCAGTACTTC. This translates into CSAPGDRGETQYF.

This clonotype has more than one count but fewer than ten. The chain couples TRBV20-1 to TRBJ2-3; 11 bases align to TRBD2. The CDR3 totals 15 residues. The germline CDR1 and CDR2 sequences are DFQATT and SNEGSKA (reference sequence). The J segment lost 0 bases and the V segment lost 5 bases, leaving 4 bases of the junction unmatched. CDR3 in amino acids: CSAPRTSGSTDTQYF. The CDR3 nucleotides are TGCAGTGCTCCCAGGACTAGCGGGAGCACAGATACGCAGTATTTT.

The V gene is TRBV28, the J gene TRBJ2-3; D may be TRBD2 (5 bases). Trimming removed 7 bases from V and 3 bases from J, with 11 bases in between. The CDR3 loop spans 13 amino acids. Per the germline V gene, CDR1 is MDHEN and CDR2 is SYDVKM. The CDR3: CASTPGGTDTQYF. The CDR3 coding sequence is TGTGCCAGCACCCCAGGCGGGACAGATACGCAGTATTTT.

The chain combines TRBV6-2 or TRBV6-3 with TRBJ1-1; D is undetermined. Germline V lookup: CDR1 MNHEY, CDR2 SVGEGT. Trimming took off 3 bases at V and 3 bases at J, with 5 bases between the two ends. The CDR3 extends over 12 amino acids. CDR3 amino acids: CASSYIHTEAFF. The CDR3 DNA is TGTGCCAGCAGTTATATACACACTGAAGCTTTCTTT.

This clonotype came up a few times. The genes are TRBV28 and TRBJ2-3; 7 bases are shared with TRBD2. This CDR3 has 15 residues. Germline lookup yields CDR1 MDHEN and CDR2 SYDVKM. With 6 bases clipped from V and 2 bases from J, the junction kept 8 bases outside the gene matches. The DNA of the CDR3 is TGTGCCAGCAGGGGGGGAGCGGGGTCCACAGATACGCAGTATTTT. Its protein is CASRGGAGSTDTQYF. The whole variable domain, filled in from reference TRBV28 and TRBJ2-3, reads DVKVTQSSRYLVKRTGEKVFLECVQDMDHENMFWYRQDPGLGLRLIYFSYDVKMKEKGDIPEGYSVSREKKERFSLILESASTNQTSMYLCASRGGAGSTDTQYFGPGTRLTVL.

In its sample, this clonotype was seen many times. As DNA, the CDR3 is TGTGCCAGCAGTTTAGTTTTGGGGCAGCCCCAGCATTTT. Protein sequence: CASSLVLGQPQHF. This chain links TRBV12-3 or TRBV12-4 with TRBJ1-5; no clear D. With 1 base removed from V and 7 bases from J, the gap between germline ends came to 8 bases. The CDR3 has 13 residues.

This clonotype was counted at least ten times. The chain employs TRBV12-3 or TRBV12-4 and TRBJ2-2; D might be TRBD2 (6 bases). This CDR3 is built from 13 residues. V was shortened by 5 bases and J by 5 bases, with 9 bases between the two germline ends. CDR3 bases: TGTGCCAGCAGTATAGGGACTACCGGGGAGCTGTTTTTT. It is translated as CASSIGTTGELFF.

Only a few counts were recorded for this clonotype. The chain couples TRBV7-8 to TRBJ2-4, with D uncertain. In germline, CDR1 is SGHVS, CDR2 FQNEAQ. This CDR3 region has 16 residues. Deletions cut 1 base from V and 0 bases from J, with 10 bases between. The CDR3: CASSLEGRQAKNIQYF. The CDR3 region has the DNA TGTGCCAGCAGCTTAGAAGGTCGCCAAGCCAAAAACATTCAGTACTTC.

In its sample, this clonotype was seen a few times. This sequence joins TRBV12-3 or TRBV12-4 and TRBJ2-5; 10 nucleotides match TRBD1. The CDR3 runs 16 residues. V trimming: 6 bases; J trimming: 5 bases; junction bases outside the gene matches: 12. The CDR3 sequence: CASSRQGAIAVETQYF. For the CDR3, the DNA is TGTGCCAGCAGCAGACAGGGGGCGATAGCTGTGGAGACCCAGTACTTC.

This clonotype was seen ten or more times. J is TRBJ1-2 and V is TRBV12-3 or TRBV12-4, with 7 bases lining up with TRBD1. The CDR3 runs to 16 residues. V was pared by 3 bases and J by 4 bases, with 11 bases of the junction left unmatched. The CDR3 is CASSLWQGGRGYGYTF. Here the CDR3 DNA reads TGTGCCAGCAGTTTGTGGCAGGGGGGACGAGGCTATGGCTACACCTTC.

The chain has TRBV15 and TRBJ2-2; D gene ambiguous. Trimming removed 4 bases at V and 9 bases at J, with 12 bases between. The CDR3 contains 13 residues. CDR1 is LNHNV, CDR2 YYDKDF, per germline (reference sequence). The CDR3, as DNA: TGTGCCACCAGCACTACTGGGCAGAGGGAGCTGTTTTTT. Residues: CATSTTGQRELFF.

A few counts support this clonotype. The J gene is TRBJ2-3, the V gene TRBV24-1; the D gene is possibly TRBD2 (7 bases). CDR3 length: 21 amino acids. Deletions cut 3 bases from V and 2 bases from J, with 29 bases between. CDR1 KGHDR and CDR2 SFDVKD come from the germline V gene. The CDR3 here is CATSDQPLDKQGGLLTDTQYF. CDR3 DNA sequence: TGTGCCACCAGTGATCAACCCCTAGACAAACAGGGAGGGCTCCTCACAGATACGCAGTATTTT.

The V call is TRBV29-1, the J call TRBJ2-1, with 11 bases aligning to TRBD1. Germline V lookup: CDR1 SQVTM, CDR2 ANQGSEA. The CDR3 covers 14 residues. Germline trimming cut 5 bases from V and 9 bases from J; bases unmatched to any gene: 9. The CDR3 loop is CSVFGTGGIGEQFF. The CDR3 DNA is TGCAGCGTTTTCGGGACAGGGGGTATTGGTGAGCAGTTCTTC.

This clonotype was counted ten times or more. The chain uses TRBV25-1 and TRBJ2-1, with 7 bases lining up with TRBD2. Germline CDR1 reads MGHDK; CDR2 reads SYGVNS. The CDR3 extends over 13 amino acids. Losses at the gene ends were 6 bases for V and 4 bases for J; bases not matched to a gene: 3. CDR3 amino acids: CASSPAGYNEQFF. As DNA, the CDR3 is TGTGCCAGCAGCCCAGCGGGGTACAATGAGCAGTTCTTC.

This clonotype has a count of ten or more. The V call is TRBV5-1, the J call TRBJ2-1; TRBD2 aligns across 11 bases. The V gene's germline CDR1 is SGHRS and CDR2 YFSETQ. The junction had 12 bases not matched to a gene; V was cut back by 2 bases and J by 8 bases. The CDR3 is 17 residues long. The CDR3 reads CASSLSTTSGSNHEQFF. CDR3 coding DNA: TGCGCCAGCAGCTTATCAACCACTAGCGGGAGTAACCATGAGCAGTTCTTC. Filled out from reference TRBV5-1 and TRBJ2-1, the complete variable domain reads KAGVTQTPRYLIKTRGQQVTLSCSPISGHRSVSWYQQTPGQGLQFLFEYFSETQRNKGNFPGRFSGRQFSNSRSEMNVSTLELGDSALYLCASSLSTTSGSNHEQFFGPGTRLTVL.

This clonotype showed up just a few times. The CDR3 DNA reads as TGTGCCAGCTCACCACCGCGGGGGCTGAACACTGAAGCTTTCTTT. This gives the protein CASSPPRGLNTEAFF. This rearrangement joins TRBV18 to TRBJ1-1; TRBD1 is a possible D gene (6 bases). Between the trimmed V and J ends, which lost 0 bases and 0 bases, there was a span of 8 bases. This CDR3 has 15 amino acids. CDR1 is KGHSH and CDR2 is LQKENI in the germline V gene.

The J gene is TRBJ2-7, the V gene TRBV20-1; 10 bases agree with TRBD2. The V gene end was trimmed by 0 bases and the J gene end by 2 bases; junction bases not matched to a gene: 7. Germline V gene sequence: CDR1 DFQATT, CDR2 SNEGSKA (reference sequence). The CDR3 has 16 amino acids. Here the CDR3 reads CSARDETSGPTYEQYF. Here the CDR3 DNA reads TGCAGTGCTAGAGATGAGACTAGCGGGCCGACCTACGAGCAGTACTTC.

The gene calls are TRBV18 and TRBJ2-5; D is possibly TRBD1 (6 bases). This CDR3 region has 13 residues. The V end lost 0 bases, the J end lost 7 bases, and 9 bases lay between the germline ends. Per germline, CDR1 KGHSH and CDR2 LQKENI. The CDR3 DNA reads TGTGCCAGCTCACCACCGGAAGGGGGGACCCAGTACTTC. Protein sequence: CASSPPEGGTQYF.

This clonotype was counted ten times or more. The chain carries TRBV2 and TRBJ2-1, with 14 positions matching TRBD2. V was clipped by 2 bases and J by 10 bases; unmatched bases: 4. Germline loops: CDR1 SNHLY, CDR2 FYNNEI. The CDR3 contains 15 residues. This chain's CDR3 is CASSEQGLAGEEQFF. CDR3 sequence (DNA): TGTGCCAGCAGTGAACAGGGACTAGCGGGAGAAGAGCAGTTCTTC.

This clonotype was seen a handful of times. This chain connects TRBV20-1 to TRBJ2-3, with D possibly being TRBD1 (6 bases). The CDR3 consists of 12 residues. Germline loops: CDR1 DFQATT, CDR2 SNEGSKA (reference sequence). The CDR3 sequence: CSTGRSTDTQYF. Written as DNA, the CDR3 is TGCAGCACAGGGAGAAGCACAGATACGCAGTATTTT.

The J gene is TRBJ2-7, the V gene TRBV2; D is unclear. Trimming removed 4 bases from V and 0 bases from J, with 13 bases in between. The CDR3 is 15 amino acids. The germline V gene encodes CDR1 SNHLY and CDR2 FYNNEI. The CDR3 is CASSARAVRSYEQYF. CDR3 in DNA: TGTGCCAGCAGTGCAAGGGCGGTCCGCTCCTACGAGCAGTACTTC. Supplemented by reference TRBV2 and TRBJ2-7, the full variable domain reads EPEVTQTPSHQVTQMGQEVILRCVPISNHLYFYWYRQILGQKVEFLVSFYNNEISEKSEIFDDQFSVERPDGSNFTLKIRSTKLEDSAMYFCASSARAVRSYEQYFGPGTRLTVT.